The rows below give T cell receptor beta chains drawn from one sample of a study of CD8+CD57+ T cells in acquired aplastic anemia. TCRdb independently ran MiXCR on the reads; one entry per CDR3 protein. In the table there are about 160,000 distinct CDR3 sequences, roughly 48% of which are singletons. The sequencing sample was made of sorted CD4+, CD8+, or CD8+CD57+ T cells (not recorded which) from PBMCs. Receptors originate from a human donor with aplastic anemia. The CDR3 runs from the conserved cysteine through the conserved F or W. A D gene is named only where the DNA matches it firmly. The size field is filled for only some rows; it gives once, few, many or a size class.

V	D	size	length	J	DNA	CDR3
TRBV15	.	.	13	TRBJ2-2	TGTGCCACCAGCAGAGACTTACAGGGGGAGCTGTTTTTT	CATSRDLQGELFF
TRBV29-1	TRBD1	once	13	TRBJ1-1	TGCAGCGTCACACAGGGGGGAAACACTGAAGCTTTCTTT	CSVTQGGNTEAFF
TRBV9	.	many	13	TRBJ2-7	TGTGCCAGCAGCGTAGACCCTAGGGATCTTCAGTACTTC	CASSVDPRDLQYF
TRBV24-1	TRBD1	many	15	TRBJ2-1	TGTGCCACCAGTGATCCCCTACAGGGGGCCGATGAGCAGTTCTTC	CATSDPLQGADEQFF
TRBV7-9	.	once	13	TRBJ1-5	TGTGCCAGCAGCTTAATGGGAGATCAGCCCCAGCATTTT	CASSLMGDQPQHF
TRBV7-9	.	many	12	TRBJ2-3	TGTGCCAGCAGCCCCGAGGGGGATACGCAGTATTTT	CASSPEGDTQYF
TRBV10-3	.	few	13	TRBJ2-5	TGTGCCATCAGTGGTCGACTTGAAGAGACCCAGTACTTC	CAISGRLEETQYF
TRBV6-2/TRBV6-3	TRBD1	.	16	TRBJ2-7	TGTGCCAGCAGTTACCAGACAGGGGGCGCCTCCTACGAGCAGTACTTC	CASSYQTGGASYEQYF
TRBV19	.	.	14	TRBJ2-7	TGTGCCAGTAGTATCCCCGGGGCCCTCTACGAGCAGTACTTC	CASSIPGALYEQYF
TRBV29-1	.	.	12	TRBJ1-1	TGCAGCGCTGGACGAATGAACACTAAAGCTTTCTTT	CSAGRMNTKAFF
TRBV9	TRBD1	.	14	TRBJ2-7	TGTGCCAGCAGCGTAGCACAGGGGGTAGGCGAGCAGTACTTC	CASSVAQGVGEQYF
TRBV7-8	TRBD1	.	16	TRBJ1-3	TGTGCCAGCAGTTACTCCGGTTCGGCAGGGGGCCTCACCATATGTTTT	CASSYSGSAGGLTICF
TRBV4-2	TRBD2	.	18	TRBJ2-1	TGTGCCAGCAGCCAAGCCCAGGGAACTAGCGGGAGGTACAATGAGCAGTTCTTC	CASSQAQGTSGRYNEQFF
TRBV10-3	TRBD1	.	13	TRBJ1-1	TGTGCCATGCGGGGACAGGAGAACACTGAAGCTTTCTTT	CAMRGQENTEAFF
TRBV7-9	.	many	13	TRBJ1-5	TGTGCCAGCAACGAGGCGGCGGGGCAGCCCCAGCATTTT	CASNEAAGQPQHF
TRBV5-1	TRBD2	many	15	TRBJ2-7	TGCGCCAGCAGCGTCGGGACTAGCGGGAGAAACGAGCAGTACTTC	CASSVGTSGRNEQYF
TRBV6-2/TRBV6-3	.	many	15	TRBJ2-7	TGTGCCAGCAGAAACGCAGGGTTAAGCTCCTACGAGCAGTACTTC	CASRNAGLSSYEQYF
TRBV9	.	.	14	TRBJ2-7	TGTGCCAGCAGCGGGGGTAGTGGAGGGCTCGAGCAGTACTTC	CASSGGSGGLEQYF
TRBV7-9	.	.	10	TRBJ1-2	TGTGCCAGCTCGGGGGTTGGCTACACCTTC	CASSGVGYTF
TRBV4-2	TRBD2	many	17	TRBJ2-1	TGTGCCAGCAGCCAAGATGGGCGGGAGAGAGGCTACAATGAGCAGTTCTTC	CASSQDGRERGYNEQFF
TRBV7-8	TRBD1	.	15	TRBJ2-2	TGTGCCAGCAGGCAGACAGGGCCCCCGAACGGGGAGCTGTTTTTT	CASRQTGPPNGELFF
TRBV7-3	TRBD2	.	15	TRBJ2-1	TGTGCCAGCAGCTTAAGGCGGGGGGGCCTGAATGAGCAGTTCTTC	CASSLRRGGLNEQFF
TRBV9	.	many	14	TRBJ1-1	TGTGCCAGCAGCGTAGGGGCAGAGAACACTGAAGCTTTCTTT	CASSVGAENTEAFF
TRBV20-1	TRBD1	few	14	TRBJ2-7	TGCAGTGCTACAAGGACAGGTATGACCAACGAGCAGTACTTC	CSATRTGMTNEQYF
TRBV7-9	TRBD2	.	14	TRBJ2-7	TGTGCCAGCACCGTTGCTAGCGGAGTTGACGAGCAGTACTTC	CASTVASGVDEQYF
TRBV24-1	.	.	14	TRBJ1-2	TGTGCCACCAGTGATTCCGGGACCAAGAATGGCTACACCTTC	CATSDSGTKNGYTF
TRBV5-5	.	.	15	TRBJ1-6	TGTGCCAGCAGCACCGGGACACTAGATAATTCACCCCTCCACTTT	CASSTGTLDNSPLHF
TRBV15	TRBD1	.	13	TRBJ2-2	TGTGCCACCAGCAGGGCCACAGGGGATGAGCTGTTTTTT	CATSRATGDELFF
TRBV6-1	.	many	13	TRBJ2-7	TGTGCCAGCAAAGGGGGAGGGGGGTACGAGCAGTACTTC	CASKGGGGYEQYF
TRBV20-1	.	many	12	TRBJ1-1	TGCAGTGCTCAGTACATCCAGACTGAAGCTTTCTTT	CSAQYIQTEAFF
TRBV6-1	TRBD2	many	16	TRBJ2-3	TGTGCCAGCAGTACCGAGCGGGAGGGCCCGACAGATACGCAGTATTTT	CASSTEREGPTDTQYF